Below, 21 T cell receptor beta chains from the same sample are listed, as sequenced in a study of control samples from healthy donors and cancer patients. Sequenced by immunoSEQ multiplex PCR; TCRdb stores in-frame clones only, minus some. Among about 75,000 clones, about 93% were seen once, and the ten largest hold roughly 6.2%. Sequencing was done on a sample of blood. These receptors were obtained from a woman aged 40 to 50 in good health.

The chain links TRBV7-9 to TRBJ2-1, with a possible D match to TRBD1 (5 bases). The CDR3 contains 15 residues. The V gene's germline CDR1 is SEHNR and CDR2 FQNEAQ (reference sequence). V lost 7 bases, J lost 6 bases, and 19 bases lay in between. As DNA, the CDR3 is TGTGCCAGCACCCCCCTGAGGCAGGGCTTCAATGAGCAGTTCTTC. It is translated as CASTPLRQGFNEQFF.

This chain uses TRBV30 with TRBJ1-5; D gene uncertain. The CDR3 sequence is 14 residues long. Germline values: CDR1 GTSNPN, CDR2 SVGIG (reference sequence). V was cut by 2 bases and J by 7 bases, with 15 bases left in between. CDR3 bases: TGTGCCTGGAGTCCCCATGTTTCTGGACAGCCCCAGCATTTT. It yields the protein CAWSPHVSGQPQHF.

The rearrangement uses TRBV5-4 and TRBJ2-1, with 7 bases matching TRBD2. Germline-derived CDR1 and CDR2 are SGHNT and YYREEE (reference sequence). This CDR3 contains 14 residues. V shed 4 bases and J 8 bases; nucleotides not matched to a gene: 9. CDR3 region: CASSQGLPRHEQFF. DNA for the CDR3: TGTGCCAGCAGCCAGGGACTACCGAGACATGAGCAGTTCTTC.

V gene TRBV28 combines with J gene TRBJ2-2; D call uncertain. Trimming cost V 5 bases and J 7 bases, with 11 bases left between them. This CDR3 spans 13 amino acids. Germline CDR1 reads MDHEN; CDR2 reads SYDVKM. CDR3 loop: CASSLNLGGELFF. The CDR3 region has the DNA TGTGCCAGCAGTCTCAATTTGGGCGGGGAGCTGTTTTTT. Full variable domain (missing parts from reference TRBV28 and TRBJ2-2): DVKVTQSSRYLVKRTGEKVFLECVQDMDHENMFWYRQDPGLGLRLIYFSYDVKMKEKGDIPEGYSVSREKKERFSLILESASTNQTSMYLCASSLNLGGELFFGEGSRLTVL.

V gene TRBV5-1 combines with J gene TRBJ2-1; 9 nucleotides match TRBD2. Germline V CDR1 and CDR2: SGHRS, YFSETQ. The V segment lost 0 bases and the J segment 5 bases; nucleotides outside the gene matches: 3. The CDR3 totals 15 residues. The CDR3 sequence is CASSLAREGHNEQFF. As DNA, the CDR3 is TGCGCCAGCAGCTTGGCGCGGGAGGGCCACAATGAGCAGTTCTTC.

The chain is built from TRBV6-4 and TRBJ2-1; possible D gene TRBD2, 5 bases. This CDR3 has 13 amino acids. The germline gives CDR1 MRHNA, CDR2 SNTAGT. The V and J ends lost 11 bases and 8 bases respectively, with 19 bases between them. CDR3: CAVSARERDEQFF. The CDR3 DNA is TGTGCCGTCAGCGCTCGGGAAAGGGATGAGCAGTTCTTC.

The chain is built from TRBV24-1 and TRBJ2-2; D might be TRBD2 (8 bases). The V and J ends lost 4 bases and 5 bases respectively, with 19 bases between them. CDR1 and CDR2 from the germline V gene are KGHDR and SFDVKD. The CDR3 has 17 amino acids. The CDR3 region has the DNA TGTGCCACCAGTGACAGGGGGACTAGACCTGGGACCGGGGAGCTGTTTTTT. Translation: CATSDRGTRPGTGELFF.

V gene TRBV21-1 combines with J gene TRBJ1-2; the D segment call TRBD1 is taken from the table without a DNA check. TRBV21-1 is designated a pseudogene. This CDR3 is built from 14 residues. CDR3 DNA sequence: TGTGCCAGCACCAAATTTTTGACAGGTGACGGCTACACCTTC. This codes for CASTKFLTGDGYTF.

This clone was observed once. The chain employs TRBV18 and TRBJ1-1, with TRBD1 as a possible D gene (5 bases). The CDR3 runs to 14 residues. Germline V CDR1 and CDR2: KGHSH, LQKENI. V was shortened by 6 bases and J by 1 base, with 12 bases between the two germline ends. The CDR3 protein is CASSNTDRNTEAFF. The CDR3 nucleotides are TGTGCCAGCTCCAACACCGACAGGAACACTGAAGCTTTCTTT.

The chain recombines TRBV9 with TRBJ2-1; a weak D match, TRBD2 (6 bases). Germline loops: CDR1 SGDLS, CDR2 YYNGEE. CDR3 length: 15 residues. The germline V and J ends were trimmed by 0 bases and 6 bases, with 13 bases remaining between them. The CDR3 region is CASSVVGTGVNEQFF. CDR3 DNA sequence: TGTGCCAGCAGCGTAGTGGGCACGGGAGTCAATGAGCAGTTCTTC.

V usage is TRBV2 and J usage is TRBJ1-3, with a tentative D call TRBD1 (5 bases). Germline V gene lookup returns CDR1 SNHLY and CDR2 FYNNEI. The V gene lost 10 bases and the J gene lost 6 bases, with 16 bases spanning the gap. The CDR3 consists of 13 residues. Written as DNA, the CDR3 is TGTGCCACCATGAAGGGGACCGCAAACACCATATATTTT. This translates into CATMKGTANTIYF. Combining the CDR3 with reference TRBV2 and TRBJ1-3 gives the whole variable domain EPEVTQTPSHQVTQMGQEVILRCVPISNHLYFYWYRQILGQKVEFLVSFYNNEISEKSEIFDDQFSVERPDGSNFTLKIRSTKLEDSAMYFCATMKGTANTIYFGEGSWLTVV.

The V gene is TRBV6-1, the J gene TRBJ2-7, with TRBD2 matching 8 bases. V lost 3 bases, J lost 0 bases, and 4 bases stayed unmatched. From germline, CDR1 is MNHNS and CDR2 SASEGT. The CDR3 runs to 15 residues. CDR3 sequence reads: CASSESSGSSYEQYF. The CDR3, as DNA: TGTGCCAGCAGTGAGTCCAGCGGGAGCTCCTACGAGCAGTACTTC.

The genes are TRBV6-1 and TRBJ2-3; a possible D gene is TRBD2 (6 bases). V lost 1 base, J lost 5 bases, and 13 bases lay in between. CDR3 length equals 15 residues. Germline V gene sequence: CDR1 MNHNS, CDR2 SASEGT. The CDR3 spells CASSEVAGGIDTQYF. In DNA form, the CDR3 reads TGTGCCAGCAGTGAAGTCGCAGGAGGGATAGATACGCAGTATTTT.

The chain recombines TRBV10-3 with TRBJ2-1; D is undetermined. Trimming removed 6 bases from V and 2 bases from J, with 5 bases in between. CDR3 length equals 12 residues. Germline V gives CDR1 ENHRY, CDR2 SYGVKD. The CDR3, as DNA: TGTGCCATCAGCGAGGCCTACAATGAGCAGTTCTTC. Its translation: CAISEAYNEQFF.

The V call is TRBV7-6, the J call TRBJ2-7; D possibly uses TRBD1 or TRBD2 (7 bases each). The CDR3 loop spans 14 amino acids. The germline V gene encodes CDR1 SGHVS and CDR2 FNYEAQ. Deletions cut 5 bases from V and 0 bases from J, with 11 bases between. Here the CDR3 DNA reads TGTGCCAGCAGCCAGGGGGGGATCTCCTACGAGCAGTACTTC. This sequence encodes CASSQGGISYEQYF.

The chain carries TRBV2 and TRBJ2-6; no firm D call. CDR3 length: 16 amino acids. Germline V lookup: CDR1 SNHLY, CDR2 FYNNEI. V lost 6 bases and J lost 2, with 14 bases in between. CDR3 loop: CASRGLRGTGANVLTF. CDR3 nucleotide sequence: TGTGCCAGCAGGGGTCTTAGAGGAACTGGGGCCAACGTCCTGACTTTC.

CDR3 amino acids: CASSIGQLSYNSPLHF. DNA of the CDR3: TGTGCCAGTAGTATCGGACAGCTCTCCTATAATTCACCCCTCCACTTT. J is TRBJ1-6 and V is TRBV19; a possible D gene is TRBD1 (6 bases). V lost 3 bases and J lost 0, with 9 bases in between. This CDR3 region has 16 residues. The germline CDR1 and CDR2 sequences are LNHDA and SQIVND (reference sequence). The full variable domain, its missing parts supplied by reference TRBV19 and TRBJ1-6, is DGGITQSPKYLFRKEGQNVTLSCEQNLNHDAMYWYRQDPGQGLRLIYYSQIVNDFQKGDIAEGYSVSREKKESFPLTVTSAQKNPTAFYLCASSIGQLSYNSPLHFGNGTRLTVT.

This rearrangement joins TRBV7-2 to TRBJ1-6; D is ambiguous. Germline V gene sequence: CDR1 SGHTA, CDR2 FQGNSA. This CDR3 has 15 amino acids. V lost 3 bases, J lost 7 bases, and 13 bases lay in between. CDR3 coding DNA: TGTGCCAGCAGCTTGGAAGGTGGGCGGAATTCACCCCTCCACTTT. This sequence encodes CASSLEGGRNSPLHF. Filled out from reference TRBV7-2 and TRBJ1-6, the complete variable domain reads GAGVSQSPSNKVTEKGKDVELRCDPISGHTALYWYRQSLGQGLEFLIYFQGNSAPDKSGLPSDRFSAERTGGSVSTLTIQRTQQEDSAVYLCASSLEGGRNSPLHFGNGTRLTVT.

The CDR3 nucleotides are TGTGCCAGCAGTGATCCTGGACAGTACACTGAAGCTTTCTTT. Residues: CASSDPGQYTEAFF. This chain joins TRBV6-1 and TRBJ1-1; D is possibly TRBD1 (6 bases). The CDR3 has 14 amino acids. V lost 3 bases and J 3 bases, leaving 11 bases between the germline ends. Germline CDR1 reads MNHNS; CDR2 reads SASEGT.

The rearrangement links TRBV5-1 to TRBJ2-1; 9 bases map to TRBD2. The V gene's germline CDR1 is SGHRS and CDR2 YFSETQ. CDR3 length: 17 residues. J was trimmed by 7 bases and V by 4 bases; bases with no gene match: 15. In DNA, the CDR3 is TGCGCCAGCAGCCCGAATTCGGAGCGGGAGGCTAGGAATGAGCAGTTCTTC. Protein: CASSPNSEREARNEQFF.

This sequence joins TRBV7-9 and TRBJ2-7; D unresolved. CDR1 is SEHNR and CDR2 is FQNEAQ in the germline V gene (reference sequence). V shed 2 bases and J shed 4 bases, with 6 bases lying between them. CDR3 length: 12 amino acids. The CDR3 sequence: CASSLTYYEQYF. Written as DNA, the CDR3 is TGTGCCAGCAGCTTAACCTATTACGAGCAGTACTTC.